This T cell receptor (beta chain) was documented in a study of cytomegalovirus exposure and HLA in healthy donors. The study ran its PCR with 60 Vbeta and 13 Jbeta primers. TCRdb keeps only in-frame clones here, not all; method: immunoSEQ multiplex PCR. Of 110,000 to 150,000 clones listed, approximately 68% are singletons. This CDR3 has 15 amino acids. The ends were cut back, 5 bases at V and 0 bases at J, with 14 bases in the middle. CDR1 is SGDLS and CDR2 is YYNGEE in the germline V gene. V usage is TRBV9 and J usage is TRBJ1-1, with unresolved D. Input material: PBMCs. This sequence was found in a man aged 55 to 70 in good health and CMV-seronegative. In DNA form, the CDR3 reads TGTGCCAGCAGTCCTAGGACTGACATGAACACTGAAGCTTTCTTT. It yields the protein CASSPRTDMNTEAFF.